A selection of T cell receptor beta chains follows, all from one sample in a study of cytomegalovirus exposure and HLA in healthy donors. Libraries were prepared by immunoSEQ multiplex PCR; TCRdb keeps only in-frame clonotypes and omits some of them. The repertoire has roughly 200,000 clones, around 80% of them found once; the top ten carry around 4.8%. The specimen was PBMCs. The origin of the receptors is a woman in her twenties or thirties in good health and CMV-seropositive. Each CDR3 is given with its conserved first and last residue. A D gene is named only where the DNA matches it firmly. A clone size is listed for some rows: how often the clone was seen (once, few, many), or a class if it is expanded.

>TRBD2|TRBJ2-2|once|TRBV12-5|16
TGTGCTAGTGGTTTCCTTACTAGCGGCAACACCGGGGAGCTGTTTTTT
CASGFLTSGNTGELFF
>.|TRBJ1-1|.|TRBV7-2|13
TGTGCCAGCAAAGAGGGCAACGGCGCTGAAGCTTTCTTT
CASKEGNGAEAFF
>.|TRBJ1-5|.|TRBV6-1|14
TGTGCCAGCAGTGGAACAGGATTTCATCAGCCCCAGCATTTT
CASSGTGFHQPQHF
>.|TRBJ2-1|.|TRBV11-3|13
TGTGCCAGCACCATCAGCTCCTACAATGAGCAGTTCTTC
CASTISSYNEQFF
>.|TRBJ2-2|.|TRBV6-1|16
TGTGCCAGCAGTGAGCAGGGGGGCCGGTACACCGGGGAGCTGTTTTTT
CASSEQGGRYTGELFF
>TRBD1|TRBJ1-3|.|TRBV4-3|15
TGCGCCAGCAGTATAGACAGGGGGCCCGGAAACACCATATATTTT
CASSIDRGPGNTIYF
>.|TRBJ1-2|few|TRBV6-1|12
TGTGCCAGCAGTGACACTAACTATGGCTACACCTTC
CASSDTNYGYTF
>TRBD1|TRBJ1-2|.|TRBV6-5|15
TGTGCCAGCAGTTACTCGACAGGGGGCGACTATGGCTACACCTTC
CASSYSTGGDYGYTF
>.|TRBJ2-5|.|TRBV5-5|14
TGTGCCAGCAGCCCAGCTGGCAGGGAAGGGACCCAGTACTTC
CASSPAGREGTQYF
>TRBD1|TRBJ1-5|.|TRBV6-6|14
TGTGCCAGCAGGGCAGGGGGCGTCGATCAGCCCCAGCATTTT
CASRAGGVDQPQHF
>.|TRBJ2-2|.|TRBV5-1|15
TGCGCCAGCAGCGTTGGGGCAGCGAACACCGGGGAGCTGTTTTTT
CASSVGAANTGELFF
>.|TRBJ2-3|.|TRBV7-9|15
TGTGCCAGCAGCTCTATGGCTAGCGGCACAGATACGCAGTATTTT
CASSSMASGTDTQYF
>.|TRBJ2-1|.|TRBV5-1|15
TGCGCCAGCAGCTTGGTGCGGGGAACATACAATGAGCAGTTCTTC
CASSLVRGTYNEQFF
>TRBD1|TRBJ2-7|few|TRBV30|11
TGTGCCTTACAGGGGACCCACGAGCAGTACTTC
CALQGTHEQYF
>TRBD2|TRBJ2-5|.|TRBV7-9|15
TGTGCCAGCAGCGGCGGGGGACCCCCTCAAGAGACCCAGTACTTC
CASSGGGPPQETQYF
>.|TRBJ2-7|.|TRBV5-5|14
TGTGCCAGCAGCCGCCCGGGGTGGAGTTACGAGCAGTACTTC
CASSRPGWSYEQYF
>TRBD1|TRBJ2-7|.|TRBV9|15
TGTGCCAGCAGCGCATCCACAGGGGGCTTCTACGAGCAGTACTTC
CASSASTGGFYEQYF
>.|TRBJ2-7|once|TRBV28|14
TGTGCCAGCAGTGTGACTAGTAGGGCCTACGAGCAGTACTTC
CASSVTSRAYEQYF